The sequence of this T cell receptor (beta chain) was determined in a study of cytomegalovirus exposure and HLA in healthy donors. As regards this clone: As yet, its antigen is unknown.

Sequencing was performed with immunoSEQ multiplex PCR; in TCRdb, only in-frame clones are kept and a portion is missing. The sample carries roughly 70,000 clones, approximately 96% recorded once. The germline gives CDR1 MRHNA, CDR2 SNTAGT. This CDR3 is 14 amino acids long. Unmatched junction bases numbered 0, after V lost 2 bases and J lost 3 bases. General observations from the study: Listed as cytomegalovirus-associated were over 150 TCR beta chains.

The TCR comes from a man younger than 35 in good health and CMV-seronegative. The chain employs TRBV6-4 and TRBJ2-2, with 7 positions matching TRBD1. Material: PBMCs. CDR3 region: CASSDGTDTGELFF. CDR3 DNA sequence: TGTGCCAGCAGTGACGGGACAGACACCGGGGAGCTGTTTTTT.